The present entry profiles one TCR beta chain with its context. The target of this receptor is not known. Base qualities were left out, and no much larger clone turns up one base away. TCRbeta CDR3 regions were amplified from genomic DNA using the immunoSEQ Assay, a bias-controlled multiplex PCR. The paper's data handling went like this. Nucleated cell counts per sample were estimated from amplification of reference gene primers within the assay. Sequence reads were collapsed and filtered to measure the absolute abundance of every unique TCRbeta CDR3 rearrangement. For each sample, productive Simpson clonality was calculated as the square root of Simpson's diversity index over productive rearrangements. Entries here come from immuneACCESS through TCRdb and include only in-frame sequences with V and J called. Some clones fail to appear in such tables; in the studies checked, an unresolved V gene covers under half of the shortfall, and the cause of the remainder is unknown. V and J calls and clone size are given by that table; D and trimming were obtained from the DNA. In all, the sample holds roughly 340,000 clones, and around 92% of those were seen once. The ten largest clones capture about 2.9% of the sample.

This sample was included in a study of blood T cell repertoires in COVID-19 (dated by TCRdb to 2020 to 2021). Regarding the complete study: The collaborator samples originated in the United States, Italy and Spain and spanned the acute and convalescent phases of COVID-19. The prospective study material was composed of cDNA or gDNA derived from T cells, B-cell-depleted T cells, or PBMCs. The dataset comprised deeply sampled blood TCRbeta repertoires from subjects exposed to, actively infected with, or recovered from COVID-19. The repertoires were released in a freely available public database meant as a resource for research on the immune response to SARS-CoV-2. Samples came from the ongoing ImmuneRACE study (first 160 participants) plus 1,254 subjects from 6 global collaborators. Sample metadata almost always included a de-identified subject ID, COVID-19 status, age in years and sex. Where available, HLA class I and class II types were taken from metadata supplied by the sample provider and were not determined by assay-based typing.

What the study reported, not specific to this receptor: Clinical and demographic metadata were provided uncurated, with the amount varying by source and participant.

In Seattle, one collaborating source enrolled patients while the infection was active and tracked those patients longitudinally over the course of disease. The collaborating institutions used their own protocols to collect whole blood in K2EDTA tubes. For TCRbeta analysis, collaborator samples were shipped as frozen whole blood, as isolated PBMCs, or as DNA extracted from either sample type. Sequencing was performed on peripheral blood. This clonotype was sampled from a woman in her 30s with COVID-19, enrolled during active disease.

The nucleotides read TGTGCCAGCAGCTTAGGGTACGGACAGGGTATTTACGAGCAGTACTTC. It specifies CASSLGYGQGIYEQYF. This chain is built from TRBV11-2 and TRBJ2-7; 8 bases in the junction line up with TRBD1. Reading from cysteine to phenylalanine, the CDR3 counts 16 amino acids. The retained sequence is limited to the CDR3, 48 bases, with the frame set at the first base. Clipping removes 1 base from V and 4 bases from J, with 9 as the unmatched junction base count. CDR1 and CDR2 are read off the germline V gene as SGHAT and FQNNGV.